What follows are 2 T cell receptor beta chains derived from one specimen sequenced in a study of shared clonotypes between healthy human individuals. Libraries were prepared by immunoSEQ multiplex PCR; TCRdb keeps only in-frame clonotypes and omits some of them. The sample lists millions of clones, 85% to 95% occurring once. The specimen sequenced was naive CD4+ T cells sorted from blood. Subset described: CD45RA+ positively selected. The source of these receptors is a man between 18 and 29 years old in good health.

The chain employs TRBV18 and TRBJ2-2, with 7 bases aligning to TRBD1. Germline lookup yields CDR1 KGHSH and CDR2 LQKENI. Trimming removed 3 bases from V and 2 bases from J; junction bases left unmatched: 6. This CDR3 is 16 amino acids long. In DNA, the CDR3 is TGTGCCAGCTCACCCTCCGGGACAGCCAACACCGGGGAGCTGTTTTTT. As protein: CASSPSGTANTGELFF.

The V and J genes are TRBV7-9 and TRBJ2-4; D call uncertain. CDR1 is SEHNR, CDR2 FQNEAQ, per germline (reference sequence). The CDR3 is 15 residues long. V lost 1 base, J lost 9 bases, and 16 bases lay in between. CDR3 nucleotides: TGTGCCAGCAGCTTAGTCGGTGTCGTAAAGGGCATTCAGTACTTC. It yields the protein CASSLVGVVKGIQYF.